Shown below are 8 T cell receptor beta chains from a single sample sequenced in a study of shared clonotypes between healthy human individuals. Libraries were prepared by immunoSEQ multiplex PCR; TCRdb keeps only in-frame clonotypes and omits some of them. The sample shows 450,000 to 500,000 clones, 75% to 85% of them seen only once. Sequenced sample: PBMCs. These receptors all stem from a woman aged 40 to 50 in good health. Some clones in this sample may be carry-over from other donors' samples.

In DNA, the CDR3 is TGTGCCAGCAGCGGACAGCACTCCCAGTATTTT. Its protein is CASSGQHSQYF. The chain carries TRBV7-9 and TRBJ2-3; D is perhaps TRBD1 (6 bases). This CDR3 spans 11 amino acids. The germline V gene has CDR1 SEHNR and CDR2 FQNEAQ (reference sequence). V lost 5 bases, J lost 12 bases, and 12 bases lay in between.

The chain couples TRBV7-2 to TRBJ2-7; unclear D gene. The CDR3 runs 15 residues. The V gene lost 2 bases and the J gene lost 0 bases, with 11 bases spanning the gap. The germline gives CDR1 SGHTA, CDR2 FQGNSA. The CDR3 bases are TGTGCCAGCAGCTTAATCGCGGTGAGCTCCTACGAGCAGTACTTC. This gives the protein CASSLIAVSSYEQYF.

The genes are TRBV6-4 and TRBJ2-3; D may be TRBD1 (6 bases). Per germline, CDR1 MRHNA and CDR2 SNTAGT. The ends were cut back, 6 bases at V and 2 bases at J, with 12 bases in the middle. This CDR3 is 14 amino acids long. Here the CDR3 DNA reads TGTGCCAGCAGATATGACAGGTTCACAGATACGCAGTATTTT. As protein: CASRYDRFTDTQYF.

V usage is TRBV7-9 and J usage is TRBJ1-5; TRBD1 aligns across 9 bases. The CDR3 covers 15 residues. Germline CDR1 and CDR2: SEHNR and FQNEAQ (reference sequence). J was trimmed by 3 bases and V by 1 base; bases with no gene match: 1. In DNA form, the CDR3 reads TGTGCCAGCAGCTTAGGGGACAGGGTCAATCAGCCCCAGCATTTT. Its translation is CASSLGDRVNQPQHF.

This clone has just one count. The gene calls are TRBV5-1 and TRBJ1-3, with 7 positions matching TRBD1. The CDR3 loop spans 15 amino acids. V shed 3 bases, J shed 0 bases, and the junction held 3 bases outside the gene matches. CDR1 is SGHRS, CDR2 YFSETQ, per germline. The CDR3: CASSSQGNSGNTIYF. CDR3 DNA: TGCGCCAGCAGCTCACAGGGGAACTCTGGAAACACCATATATTTT.

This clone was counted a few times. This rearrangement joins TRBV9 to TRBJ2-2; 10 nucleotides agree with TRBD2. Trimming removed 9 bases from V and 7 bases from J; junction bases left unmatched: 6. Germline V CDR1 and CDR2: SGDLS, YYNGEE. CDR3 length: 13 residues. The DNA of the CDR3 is TGTGCCACCCAACGACTAGCGGGCGGGGAGCTGTTTTTT. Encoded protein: CATQRLAGGELFF. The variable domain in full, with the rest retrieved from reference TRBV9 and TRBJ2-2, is DSGVTQTPKHLITATGQRVTLRCSPRSGDLSVYWYQQSLDQGLQFLIQYYNGEERAKGNILERFSAQQFPDLHSELNLSSLELGDSALYFCATQRLAGGELFFGEGSRLTVL.

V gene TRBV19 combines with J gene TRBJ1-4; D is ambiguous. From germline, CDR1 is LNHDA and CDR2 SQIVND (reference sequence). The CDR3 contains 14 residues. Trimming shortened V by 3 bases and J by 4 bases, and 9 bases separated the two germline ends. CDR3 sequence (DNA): TGTGCCAGTAGTATCGGCCGGAATAATGAAAAACTGTTTTTT. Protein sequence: CASSIGRNNEKLFF.

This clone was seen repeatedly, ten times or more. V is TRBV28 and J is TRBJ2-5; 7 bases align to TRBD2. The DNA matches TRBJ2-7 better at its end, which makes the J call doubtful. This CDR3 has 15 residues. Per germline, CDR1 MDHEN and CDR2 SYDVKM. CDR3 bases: TGTGCCAGCAGCGGACTAGGATGGGTTTCCTACGAGCAGTACTTC. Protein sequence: CASSGLGWVSYEQYF.